These T cell receptor beta chains were read from a single sample in a study of blood T cell repertoires in COVID-19. The assay was immunoSEQ multiplex PCR, and TCRdb's table has in-frame clones only and misses some. The sample yields under 300,000 clones, approximately 85% seen once. Sequences were obtained from PBMCs or T cells enriched from blood (not recorded which). These receptor sequences come from a woman in her forties or fifties who had recovered from COVID-19. Both conserved end residues are part of each CDR3. Part of the rows lack a size; the others show once, few, many or a class for expanded clones.

>-|TRBV9|TRBJ2-7
CASSVGTGEWGEQYF
>few|TRBV3-1/TRBV3-2|TRBJ2-7
CASSPRLAGGPPPAPGGYF
>once|TRBV30|TRBJ2-3
CALGWTSGRDTQYF
>-|TRBV7-9|TRBJ1-5
CASSLDVNSNQPQHF
>-|TRBV27|TRBJ1-2
CASRGLINYGYTF
>-|TRBV3-1/TRBV3-2|TRBJ2-1
CASSQYRGEQFF
>-|TRBV7-7|TRBJ2-1
CASSPGTSLVDEQFF
>-|TRBV5-1|TRBJ1-6
CASRDINNSPLHF
>-|TRBV15|TRBJ1-1
CATSRDLTGVKNTEAFF
>-|TRBV7-9|TRBJ1-1
CASEGDRGTEAFF
>-|TRBV5-1|TRBJ1-6
CASSPRTGGDSPLHF
>-|TRBV27|TRBJ2-1
CASSLSERAYNEQFF
>-|TRBV28|TRBJ1-2
CASSLLEAGYTF
>-|TRBV19|TRBJ2-1
CASSRQGVVNEQFF
>-|TRBV15|TRBJ1-1
CATTGGGTTEAFF
>-|TRBV18|TRBJ2-2
CASSRGLAGAIGELFF
>-|TRBV5-1|TRBJ2-3
CASSLERATDTQYF
>-|TRBV3-1/TRBV3-2|TRBJ2-5
CASSQGIGSIWTQYF
>once|TRBV18|TRBJ1-2
CASSPSGTGGYGYTF
>-|TRBV7-3|TRBJ2-3
CASSLVPPQALSLSSTDTQYF
>-|TRBV5-5|TRBJ2-7
CASSFGFGEQYF
>-|TRBV2|TRBJ1-5
CASSWSWGNQPQHF
>-|TRBV27|TRBJ2-7
CASSLSAGYEQYF
>many|TRBV4-1|TRBJ1-1
CASSQATPSRDNTEAFF
>-|TRBV5-1|TRBJ2-2
CASTLGLAVNTGELFF
>-|TRBV10-3|TRBJ2-7
CAISEGLAGVSHEQYF
>-|TRBV7-9|TRBJ2-7
CASSQWDRVDEQYF
>-|TRBV23-1|TRBJ1-4
CASSHPRCRGSQREKLFF
>-|TRBV28|TRBJ2-1
CASKQRQGGTYNEQFF
>-|TRBV5-1|TRBJ1-1
CASSRGVPGGEAFF
>-|TRBV10-3|TRBJ1-3
CAISQHLGQGADF
>-|TRBV19|TRBJ2-7
CASSWGQGGPYEQYF
>-|TRBV12-5|TRBJ1-1
CASGRPGTGMNTEAFF
>-|TRBV27|TRBJ1-1
CASSPRQGGKNTEAFF
>-|TRBV6-5|TRBJ1-4
CASSLDRGDEKLFF
>-|TRBV2|TRBJ1-1
CASKTSDRANTEAFF
>once|TRBV19|TRBJ2-7
CASSYGLAGASYEQYF
>-|TRBV21-1|TRBJ1-2
CASLSYQGSYGYTF
>few|TRBV18|TRBJ1-4
CASSPRAGKEKLFF
>-|TRBV3-1/TRBV3-2|TRBJ2-3
CASSPGLAGVRYF
>-|TRBV7-9|TRBJ2-7
CASSFSREVTYEQYF
>-|TRBV28|TRBJ2-5
CASSSSAMMETQYF
>-|TRBV10-3|TRBJ2-2
CAIRRGQGDLGELFF
>-|TRBV6-6|TRBJ2-7
CASSYPRDRENYEQYF
>-|TRBV28|TRBJ2-3
CASSSPRAQAGLTDTQYF
>many|TRBV7-6|TRBJ1-1
CASSAYQGQNTEAFF